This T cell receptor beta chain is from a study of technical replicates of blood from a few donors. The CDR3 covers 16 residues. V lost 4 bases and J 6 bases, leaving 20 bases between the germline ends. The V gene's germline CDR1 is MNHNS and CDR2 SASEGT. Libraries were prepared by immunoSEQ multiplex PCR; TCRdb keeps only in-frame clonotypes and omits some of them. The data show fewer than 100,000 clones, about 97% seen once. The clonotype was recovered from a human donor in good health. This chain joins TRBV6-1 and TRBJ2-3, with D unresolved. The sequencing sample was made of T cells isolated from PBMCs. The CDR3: CASSVSHAQSWDTQYF. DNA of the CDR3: TGTGCCAGCAGTGTAAGCCACGCACAGAGTTGGGATACGCAGTATTTT.